This T cell receptor (beta chain) is drawn from a study of CD8 T cells in ankylosing spondylitis. This clonotype showed up just a few times. Its antigen is as yet unknown. Study results and limitations: Characteristic, it appeared, of ankylosing spondylitis blood was a TCR beta motif of several highly homologous variants.

CDR3 length: 15 residues. Trimming cost V 7 bases and J 0 bases, with 15 bases left between them. Each CDR3 protein gets one entry after TCRdb re-called the 5' RACE reads with MiXCR. In the table there are about 160,000 distinct CDR3 sequences, 40% to 50% of which are singletons. The specimen sequenced was synovial fluid, either unsorted or a sorted T cell fraction (not recorded which). This TCR came from a male donor with ankylosing spondylitis. The chain couples TRBV12-3 or TRBV12-4 to TRBJ1-1; D unclear. In nucleotides, the CDR3 is TGTGCCAGCACTACCCTGGGAAACTTGAACACTGAAGCTTTCTTT. Protein: CASTTLGNLNTEAFF.